Shown below are 19 T cell receptor beta chains from a single sample sequenced in a study of T-cell memory formation after mild COVID-19. TCRdb re-called the 5' RACE reads through MiXCR, storing one row per CDR3 protein. The data contain 190,000 or so distinct CDR3 sequences, under 30% of them singletons. The sequenced material came from PBMCs or a T cell subset sorted from them (not recorded which). These receptors were taken from an adult woman who had mild COVID-19 (a few samples of this study predate the infection). Cell type and time point are not known.

The gene calls are TRBV20-1 and TRBJ1-1; 7 bases agree with TRBD1. The V gene's germline CDR1 is DFQATT and CDR2 SNEGSKA (reference sequence). V lost 6 bases and J lost 6; bases outside the gene matches: 10. The CDR3 contains 13 residues. The CDR3 region has the DNA TGCAGTGCACGAAGGGACAGTAGGGCTGAAGCTTTCTTT. Protein product: CSARRDSRAEAFF.

V gene TRBV5-1 combines with J gene TRBJ2-1, with D tentatively TRBD1 or TRBD2 (5 bases each). Germline CDR1 reads SGHRS; CDR2 reads YFSETQ. V lost 4 bases, J lost 6 bases, and 20 bases lay in between. This CDR3 is built from 16 residues. The CDR3 DNA sequence: TGCGCCAGCAGCCGGTCCGGACCAGCGAGGGGCAATGAGCAGTTCTTC. It is translated as CASSRSGPARGNEQFF.

CDR3 in DNA: TGTGCCAGCAGCCGCTTGGGCGGGGAGCTGTTTTTT. This sequence encodes CASSRLGGELFF. The chain has TRBV7-8 and TRBJ2-2; D unclear. Per the germline V gene, CDR1 is SGHVS and CDR2 is FQNEAQ. The CDR3 length is 12 residues. Trimming took 5 bases from V and 7 from J, leaving 8 bases between them.

A few counts support this clonotype. This sequence joins TRBV20-1 and TRBJ1-5; TRBD1 is a possible D gene (5 bases). Germline assignment: CDR1 DFQATT and CDR2 SNEGSKA (reference sequence). The length of the CDR3 is 14 residues. V was pared by 0 bases and J by 6 bases, with 12 bases between. As DNA, the CDR3 is TGCAGTGCTAGAGATTCGGCAGGGACTCAGCCCCAGCATTTT. The encoded protein is CSARDSAGTQPQHF.

This sequence joins TRBV24-1 and TRBJ1-1; the D is unclear. Per the germline V gene, CDR1 is KGHDR and CDR2 is SFDVKD. The CDR3 extends over 13 amino acids. V lost 7 bases, J lost 1 base, and 9 bases lay in between. The CDR3 reads CATSPNGNTEAFF. The CDR3 DNA sequence: TGTGCCACCAGCCCGAATGGGAACACTGAAGCTTTCTTT.

The genes are TRBV7-6 and TRBJ2-1; TRBD1 matches at 10 bases. With 6 bases clipped from V and 4 bases from J, the junction kept 9 bases outside the gene matches. This CDR3 comprises 16 residues. From germline, CDR1 is SGHVS and CDR2 FNYEAQ. In nucleotides, the CDR3 is TGTGCCAGCAGGATTACGGGGGACAGGGGATACAATGAGCAGTTCTTC. Encoded protein: CASRITGDRGYNEQFF.

In this sample, this clonotype turned up a few times. The chain links TRBV5-6 to TRBJ1-2; TRBD1 matches 7 bases. Unmatched junction bases numbered 5, after V lost 2 bases and J lost 4 bases. The CDR3 is 14 amino acids. Looked up from germline, CDR1 is SGHDT and CDR2 is YYEEEE. The CDR3 DNA reads TGTGCCAGCAGCTTATTCCGGGACAGCTATGGCTACACCTTC. It is translated as CASSLFRDSYGYTF.

This clonotype was counted only a few times. The chain has TRBV5-1 and TRBJ2-1; D is uncertain. Germline V lookup: CDR1 SGHRS, CDR2 YFSETQ. V was clipped by 2 bases and J by 8 bases, with 11 bases between them. This CDR3 has 13 amino acids. The CDR3 protein is CASSFRPLDEQFF. The CDR3 region has the DNA TGCGCCAGCAGCTTTCGGCCTCTCGATGAGCAGTTCTTC.

Only a few counts were recorded for this clonotype. The chain has TRBV1 and TRBJ1-1; the table's D call, TRBD1, was not checked against the DNA. TRBV1 is designated a pseudogene. The CDR3 consists of 14 residues. CDR3 region: CTSSHGQGDTEAFF. For the CDR3, the DNA is TGCACCAGCAGCCACGGACAGGGAGACACTGAAGCTTTCTTT.

This CDR3 is CATSNSGAKNIQYF. CDR3 sequence (DNA): TGTGCCACCAGTAATAGCGGTGCCAAAAACATTCAGTACTTC. V gene TRBV24-1 combines with J gene TRBJ2-4; D possibly corresponds to TRBD2 (6 bases). Germline V gene lookup returns CDR1 KGHDR and CDR2 SFDVKD. The CDR3 loop spans 14 amino acids. Between the trimmed V and J ends, which lost 6 bases and 1 base, there was a span of 9 bases.

This clonotype showed up just once. The chain combines TRBV6-5 with TRBJ1-1, with D possibly TRBD1 on 5 matching bases. The CDR3 sequence is 16 residues long. Germline assignment: CDR1 MNHEY and CDR2 SVGAGI. The V and J ends lost 0 bases and 4 bases respectively, with 15 bases between them. The CDR3 here is CASSYSWAGSATEAFF. The CDR3 DNA reads as TGTGCCAGCAGTTACTCGTGGGCAGGGTCGGCCACTGAAGCTTTCTTT.

This chain uses TRBV7-2 with TRBJ2-3; TRBD2 aligns across 14 bases. CDR1 SGHTA and CDR2 FQGNSA come from the germline V gene. With 5 bases clipped from V and 5 bases from J, the junction kept 12 bases outside the gene matches. The CDR3 has 18 residues. The CDR3 loop reads CASSLSPGTSGRIDTQYF. The CDR3 nucleotides read TGTGCCAGCAGCCTCTCCCCCGGGACTAGCGGGAGAATAGATACGCAGTATTTT.

In its sample, this clonotype was seen a few times. V gene TRBV27 combines with J gene TRBJ2-3; 8 positions match TRBD2. CDR3 length equals 14 residues. Unmatched junction bases numbered 3, after V lost 2 bases and J lost 5 bases. The V gene's germline CDR1 is MNHEY and CDR2 SMNVEV (reference sequence). The CDR3 here is CASSLRGGIDTQYF. In DNA, the CDR3 is TGTGCCAGCAGTTTACGGGGGGGAATAGATACGCAGTATTTT.

The V gene is TRBV7-9, the J gene TRBJ1-2; D might be TRBD1 (5 bases). V lost 5 bases and J 4 bases, leaving 17 bases between the germline ends. The CDR3 covers 15 residues. Per germline, CDR1 SEHNR and CDR2 FQNEAQ (reference sequence). Here the CDR3 DNA reads TGTGCCAGCAGCCGCCCTGAGATGGGGGGCTATGGCTACACCTTC. Protein: CASSRPEMGGYGYTF.

This clonotype was found a few times. The rearrangement uses TRBV12-3 or TRBV12-4 and TRBJ1-2; no clear D gene. The CDR3 loop spans 15 amino acids. V lost 6 bases, J lost 4 bases, and 18 bases lay in between. The CDR3 DNA reads TGTGCCAGCAGGGAAGGGTTCGGGTTTGGCTATGGCTACACCTTC. This encodes CASREGFGFGYGYTF.

The table lists this clonotype with a few counts. The chain couples TRBV5-4 to TRBJ2-1, with no clear D. The CDR3 spans 11 residues. The V gene lost 3 bases and the J gene lost 4 bases, with 2 bases spanning the gap. Germline V CDR1 and CDR2: SGHNT, YYREEE (reference sequence). The CDR3 sequence: CASSWYNEQFF. In DNA, the CDR3 is TGTGCCAGCAGCTGGTACAATGAGCAGTTCTTC.

Here the CDR3 DNA reads TGCAGTGCTAGCGGACAGGGACGAACTAATGAAAAACTGTTTTTT. The encoded protein is CSASGQGRTNEKLFF. This rearrangement joins TRBV20-1 to TRBJ1-4; 8 nucleotides line up with TRBD1. In germline, CDR1 is DFQATT, CDR2 SNEGSKA (reference sequence). The CDR3 extends over 15 amino acids. Losses at the gene ends were 3 bases for V and 1 base for J; bases not matched to a gene: 4.

Only a few counts were recorded for this clonotype. This chain uses TRBV7-2 with TRBJ2-2, with unresolved D. Germline V gene sequence: CDR1 SGHTA, CDR2 FQGNSA. The CDR3 sequence is 12 residues long. Trimming pared 5 bases from V and 5 bases from J, leaving 6 bases between. The CDR3 nucleotides read TGTGCCAGCAGCCGTTTTACCGGGGAGCTGTTTTTT. Translated, it gives CASSRFTGELFF.

This clonotype appeared a few times. This chain connects TRBV25-1 to TRBJ2-7; 7 positions agree with TRBD1. From germline, CDR1 is MGHDK and CDR2 SYGVNS. The V segment lost 8 bases and the J segment 2 bases; nucleotides outside the gene matches: 9. This CDR3 has 14 residues. CDR3 region: CASEIGTAPYEQYF. The CDR3 nucleotides read TGTGCCAGCGAGATAGGGACAGCCCCCTACGAGCAGTACTTC.